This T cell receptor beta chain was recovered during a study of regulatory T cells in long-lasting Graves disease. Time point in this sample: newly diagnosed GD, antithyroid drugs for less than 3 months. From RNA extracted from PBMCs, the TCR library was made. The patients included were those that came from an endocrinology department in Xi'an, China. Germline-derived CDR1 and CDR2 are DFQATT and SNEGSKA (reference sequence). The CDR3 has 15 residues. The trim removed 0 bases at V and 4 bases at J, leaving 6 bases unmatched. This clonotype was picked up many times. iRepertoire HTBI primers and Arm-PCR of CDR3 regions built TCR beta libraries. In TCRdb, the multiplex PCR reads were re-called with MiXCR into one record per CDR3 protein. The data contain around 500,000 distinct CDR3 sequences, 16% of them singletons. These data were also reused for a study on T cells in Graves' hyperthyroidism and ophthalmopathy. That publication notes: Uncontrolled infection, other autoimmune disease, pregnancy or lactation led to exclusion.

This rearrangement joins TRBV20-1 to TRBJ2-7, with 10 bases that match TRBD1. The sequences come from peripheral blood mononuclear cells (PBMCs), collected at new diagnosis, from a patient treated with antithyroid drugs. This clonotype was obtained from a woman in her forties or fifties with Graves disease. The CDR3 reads CSARDGTGVDYEQYF. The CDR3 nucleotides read TGCAGTGCTAGAGATGGGACAGGGGTCGATTACGAGCAGTACTTC.